The sample holds a few counts of the clone carrying this T cell receptor beta chain. Method: immunoSEQ multiplex PCR; TCRdb's copy keeps in-frame clones and lacks some. The sample holds around 94,000 clones; about 86% are singletons and the top ten take roughly 1.2%. This record comes from a study of control samples from healthy donors and cancer patients. The CDR3 length is 17 residues. The germline gives CDR1 SNHLY, CDR2 FYNNEI. Trimming took off 1 base at V and 1 base at J, with 16 bases between the two ends. What was sequenced was blood. The clonotype originates from a woman in her forties or fifties in good health. V and J are TRBV2 and TRBJ1-1; no firm D call. DNA for the CDR3: TGTGCCAGCAGTGAAGTGGGAGGCCTTTCGGGGAACACTGAAGCTTTCTTT. Translation: CASSEVGGLSGNTEAFF. The entire variable domain, with the rest obtained from reference TRBV2 and TRBJ1-1, is as follows: EPEVTQTPSHQVTQMGQEVILRCVPISNHLYFYWYRQILGQKVEFLVSFYNNEISEKSEIFDDQFSVERPDGSNFTLKIRSTKLEDSAMYFCASSEVGGLSGNTEAFFGQGTRLTVV.